The entry below describes one TCR beta chain. This record belongs to a study of Ad26.COV2.S vaccination and SARS-CoV-2 variants. Germline V gene sequence: CDR1 MNHEY, CDR2 SVGEGT. This CDR3 spans 17 amino acids. V gave up 4 bases and J gave up 0 bases; unmatched junction bases: 9. Here immunoSEQ multiplex PCR was the method, and the copy in TCRdb shows in-frame clones only, minus some. The sample carries 300,000 to 450,000 clones, about 91% recorded once. This TCR derives from a human donor who had recovered from COVID-19. Sequencing was performed on peripheral blood, taken after recovery from COVID-19. The genes are TRBV6-2 or TRBV6-3 and TRBJ1-5; TRBD1 matches at 7 bases. The CDR3 DNA reads as TGTGCCAGCAGTTTTAGGGGGACAGACTATAGCAATCAGCCCCAGCATTTT. Encoded protein: CASSFRGTDYSNQPQHF.